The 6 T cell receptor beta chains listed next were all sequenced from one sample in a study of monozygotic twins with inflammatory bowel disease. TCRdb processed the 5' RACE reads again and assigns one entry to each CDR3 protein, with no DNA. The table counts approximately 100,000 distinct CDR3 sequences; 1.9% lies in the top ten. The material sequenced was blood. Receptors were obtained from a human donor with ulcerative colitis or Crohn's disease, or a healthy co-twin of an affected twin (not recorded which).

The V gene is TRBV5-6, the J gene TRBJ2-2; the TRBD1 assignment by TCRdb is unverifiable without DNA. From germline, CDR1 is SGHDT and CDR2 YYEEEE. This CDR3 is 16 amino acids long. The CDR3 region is CASSSLDRVSTGELFF.

CDR3 sequence: CSALQGGRNRQPQHF. V gene TRBV20-1 combines with J gene TRBJ1-5; the TRBD1 assignment by TCRdb is unverifiable without DNA. The CDR3 loop spans 15 amino acids. Germline V gives CDR1 DFQATT, CDR2 SNEGSKA (reference sequence).

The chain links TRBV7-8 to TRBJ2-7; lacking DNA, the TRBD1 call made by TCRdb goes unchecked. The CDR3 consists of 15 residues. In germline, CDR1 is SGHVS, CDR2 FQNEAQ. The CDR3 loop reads CASSLGGTGGSEQYF.

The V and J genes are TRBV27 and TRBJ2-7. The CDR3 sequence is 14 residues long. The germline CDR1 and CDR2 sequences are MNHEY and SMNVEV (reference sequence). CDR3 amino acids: CASSPHGSPFEQYF.

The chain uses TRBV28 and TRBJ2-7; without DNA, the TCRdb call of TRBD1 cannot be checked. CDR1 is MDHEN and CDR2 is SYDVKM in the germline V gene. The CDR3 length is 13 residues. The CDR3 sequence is CASRGQGEREQYF.

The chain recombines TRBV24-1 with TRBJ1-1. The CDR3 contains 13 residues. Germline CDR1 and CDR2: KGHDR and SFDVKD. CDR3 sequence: CATSAWGSTEAFF.